The subject of this entry is one T cell receptor beta chain. Its antigen remains undetermined. Library preparation was by the immunoSEQ multiplex PCR assay. A mixture of 60 forward primers for TCR Vbeta segments and 13 reverse primers for TCR Jbeta segments was used in the multiplex PCR. The CDR3 region of rearranged TCR beta genes was amplified from genomic DNA with a multiplex PCR assay. Amplified TCR beta libraries were sequenced as 87-base-pair reads on the Illumina HiSeq System. The authors' pipeline ran thus. In a later analysis, 70 million to 95 million unique TCR beta chains were counted across the 500 to 850 repertoires, and roughly 10 million of these chains were shared by at least two donors. A nearest-neighbor algorithm error-corrected the raw reads and collapsed the reads into unique sequences, merging closely related sequences to remove PCR and sequencing errors. Alignment of CDR3 sequences to IMGT reference sequences was used to assign V, D and J gene segments. For a sequence to be retained, a match of at least six nucleotides to both a V gene segment and a J gene segment was required. Rearrangements were classified as productive when the CDR3 lacked stop codons and remained in frame with V and J, and all other rearrangements were classified as non-productive. CDR3 was defined by IMGT convention, running from the second conserved V-encoded cysteine to the conserved J-encoded phenylalanine. In an earlier analysis of more than 550 of the donors, sequences lacking an unambiguous match to a single V gene segment were excluded. An earlier analysis of some 610 of the donors called V segments functional above 56.7% productive rearrangements and segregating when the between-donor standard deviation exceeded 5%. A statistical classification framework was developed to diagnose cytomegalovirus status using the catalog of TCR beta chain sequences. In a later analysis, V and J genes were assigned by comparing TCR nucleotide sequences against IMGT/GENE-DB human TR gene sequences. Using the TCRdist pipeline, a later analysis assigned CDR3 sequences along with most-parsimonious VDJ recombination scenarios. A later analysis defined each TCR beta chain by its CDR3 amino acid sequence plus V-gene family, and excluded reads lacking a unique V-gene family. In a later analysis, 450 to 600 highly shared, low-generation-probability nucleotide sequences were removed to address suspected cross-contamination and a sequencing artifact. In a later analysis, a clonal expansion index was calculated for each public chain from normalized within-repertoire ranks of inferred template counts. In a later analysis, generation probabilities were computed with a VDJ recombination model fitted to out-of-frame rearrangements, and the resulting probabilities were checked against IGoR. In a later analysis, hypergeometric tests were used to score TCR-TCR, TCR-HLA and TCR-CMV co-occurrence, with a repertoire-size bias correction applied to TCR pairs. A later analysis estimated false discovery rates by permuting HLA or CMV assignments 20 times. A later analysis grouped co-occurring TCRs with DBSCAN, adding TCRdist sequence similarity when clustering within HLA-allele-positive subsets. Repertoires with fewer than 30,000 or more than 120,000 public chains were left out of co-occurrence clustering, as were four to six repertoires with anomalous nucleotide sharing. TCRdb took this table from immuneACCESS and kept in-frame rearrangements with V and J called. Such tables lack part of the clones; where checked against another copy, unresolved V genes explain under half of the gap, and the rest is unexplained. That table supplies the V and J calls and clone size; D and trimming were determined from the DNA. This sample's table contains approximately 30,000 clones. Of the sample, 1.5% to 2% falls within the top ten clones.

The cohort was made up of approximately 700 healthy bone marrow donors. All cohort members were sampled while nominally healthy, although unrecorded immune exposures were likely present. The donor tested CMV seropositive and was one of the 289 seropositive cohort members. A peripheral blood sample was provided by each donor, and peripheral blood mononuclear cells were used for TCR beta sequencing. Genomic DNA extraction from the blood cell samples was performed with the Qiagen DNeasy Blood Extraction Kit. This sample is part of a study of cytomegalovirus exposure and HLA in healthy donors (dated by TCRdb to about 2017). For context, the study as a whole: An earlier analysis of some 600 of the donors reported about 280 Gb of sequence data and 117 million unique TCR beta sequences obtained from around 190 million T cells. Alongside the repertoire data, information on donor age, sex, ethnicity and CMV serostatus was compiled. All discovery cohort repertoires had been generated using a single sequencing platform. The study combined high-throughput TCR immunosequencing, statistical association of individual TCRs with disease status, and machine learning to predict cytomegalovirus infection status. In an earlier analysis of 587 of the donors, high-throughput TCR beta sequencing was used to judge whether each TCR beta V gene segment behaved as functional or pseudogenic. In the later analysis, no new phenotypic data were used to find candidate immune exposures; instead, reliance was placed on TCR beta sequences and their occurrence across donors. Because of strong linkage in the cohort, a handful of DR-DQ haplotypes were treated as single units for association and clustering. The study aimed to test whether signatures of past pathogen exposure could be identified by cataloging public T cell receptors. The study used immunosequencing to profile the T cell repertoires of some 600 subjects and linked those repertoires to cytomegalovirus serostatus. Genome-wide SNP genotypes for about three fifths of the roughly 700 donors were used in a later genetic analysis, which treated that subset as a discovery cohort. A separate validation cohort of approximately 120 different subjects was used in addition to the 666-subject first cohort. Among some 410 genotyped donors of the cohort, an average of approximately 200,000 unique TCR beta nucleotide sequences was sequenced per donor, of which roughly 17% were non-productive. The number of typed donors differed by locus: about 620-640 for A, B, C, DRB1 and DQB1; 522 for DQA1; 600 to 610 for DPA1; and roughly 490 for DPB1. Among the roughly 380 genotyped donors, around 81% belonged to the genetic ancestry cluster associated with self-reported Caucasian donors. Both class I and class II loci were covered by HLA typing, at four-digit resolution. An early release that covered some 640 HLA-typed donors contained approximately 320 gigabases of sequencing data and tens of millions of unique TCR sequences. In a later analysis, previously published TCR beta repertoires from fewer than 750 donors were re-analyzed and high-resolution HLA genotyping was added so that TCR occurrence patterns could be studied.

Reading from cysteine to phenylalanine, the CDR3 counts 15 amino acids. The read is trimmed to its CDR3 DNA, 45 bases read in frame from base 1. The germline V gene encodes CDR1 LGHNA and CDR2 YSLEER. V is cut by 1 base and J by 4 bases, and the space between the germline ends is 11 bases. Results and caveats for the whole study, not just this receptor: When HLA alleles, especially DR and DQ, strongly co-occurred, attributing TCR associations to individual alleles was difficult. In the study, approximately 150 TCR beta chains were listed as associated with cytomegalovirus. Most TCR sequences were seen in very few donors, while some public TCRs were found in many individuals. A few of the identified cytomegalovirus-associated TCR beta chains were confirmed in vitro to be specific for cytomegalovirus antigens. In both the original and validation cohorts, the classifier was reported to diagnose cytomegalovirus status with high specificity and sensitivity. V-gene and J-gene trimming of TCR beta chains was associated with a missense DCLRE1C variant in a later genetic analysis, and the association was replicated in an independent cohort. Most CMV-associated TCR beta chains appeared to be HLA-restricted in a later analysis, and the HLA associations seemed to be driven largely by CMV exposure. A later analysis associated around 16,000 TCR beta sequences with specific HLA alleles at a false discovery rate of 0.05. Several of the top co-occurrence clusters appeared to be linked to parvovirus B19, influenza, CMV and Epstein-Barr virus, according to a later analysis. The 87-base-pair reads could not distinguish some IMGT-functional V segments, including TRBV6-2 and TRBV6-3, so those segments were excluded. According to a later analysis, TCR association rates differed among HLA loci, with DRB1 alleles showing the most associated TCRs and HLA-C alleles showing the fewest. Compared with the 666-donor mean, donors in an Asian-associated ancestry cluster had fewer N-insertions in productive TCRs, according to a later genetic analysis. In this cohort, only TCR beta chains were sequenced, and detectable features were limited by the absence of alpha or paired-chain data. In an earlier analysis of around 600 of the donors, most TCR beta V segments appeared in productive rearrangements about 90% or about 30% of the time, broadly matching IMGT annotations. A cluster of highly shared sequence variants was judged likely to be a technical artifact of the sequencing pipeline. Because counts were too low, seventeen rarely observed V segments, including chromosome 9 orphons, were left out of the earlier analysis of some 640 of the donors. The only immune exposure information available for the cohort was CMV serostatus. A further reported finding was that TCR beta sequences accurately predicted the HLA-A and HLA-B alleles for most subjects in the first cohort. Linkage disequilibrium might explain the correlated functional status among segregating V segments, but an unknown experimental factor could not be excluded. Sequencing depth was assumed to be roughly uniform across donors in the presence/absence analyses, though that assumption may not hold. Because HLA typing was unavailable for some donors at each locus, only the typed subset was used in association tests. In a later analysis, HLA-associated TCR beta chains were found to be more clonally expanded and to have lower generation probabilities than equally common non-associated chains. It was suggested by the authors that the approach could potentially be generalized to other disease states and immunological phenotypes.

Sequencing was performed on PBMCs. The sequence came from a woman between 40 and 55 years old in good health and CMV-seropositive. The rearranged segments are TRBV4-3 and TRBJ2-1; the D segment could be TRBD2, given 5 matching bases. The CDR3 region: CASSQGLGEYNEQFF. The nucleotide sequence reads as follows: TGCGCCAGCAGCCAAGGGTTGGGAGAATACAATGAGCAGTTCTTC.